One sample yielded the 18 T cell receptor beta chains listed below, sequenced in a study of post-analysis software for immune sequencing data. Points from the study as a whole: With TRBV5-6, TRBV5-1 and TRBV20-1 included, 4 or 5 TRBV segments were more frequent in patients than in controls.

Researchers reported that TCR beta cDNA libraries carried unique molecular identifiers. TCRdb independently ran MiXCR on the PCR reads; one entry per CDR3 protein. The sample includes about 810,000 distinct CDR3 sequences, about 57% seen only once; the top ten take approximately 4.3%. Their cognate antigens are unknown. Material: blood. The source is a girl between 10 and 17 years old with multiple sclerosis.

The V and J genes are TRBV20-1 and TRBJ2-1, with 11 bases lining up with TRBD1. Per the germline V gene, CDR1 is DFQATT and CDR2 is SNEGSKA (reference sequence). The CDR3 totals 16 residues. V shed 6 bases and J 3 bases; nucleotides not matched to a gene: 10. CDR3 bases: TGCAGTGCCCCCCCTATGGGGACAGGGGGCTACAATGAGCAGTTCTTC. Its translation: CSAPPMGTGGYNEQFF.

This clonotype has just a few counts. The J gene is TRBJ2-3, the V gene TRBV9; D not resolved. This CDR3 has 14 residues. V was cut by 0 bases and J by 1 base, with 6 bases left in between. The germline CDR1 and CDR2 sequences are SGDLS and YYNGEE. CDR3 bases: TGTGCCAGCAGCGTAGTGGACGGCACAGATACGCAGTATTTT. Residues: CASSVVDGTDTQYF.

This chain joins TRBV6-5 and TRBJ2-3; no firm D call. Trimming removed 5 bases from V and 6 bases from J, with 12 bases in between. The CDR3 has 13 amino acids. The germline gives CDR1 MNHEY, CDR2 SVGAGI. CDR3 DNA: TGTGCCAGCAGTGTCGACTGGGCGGATACGCAGTATTTT. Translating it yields CASSVDWADTQYF.

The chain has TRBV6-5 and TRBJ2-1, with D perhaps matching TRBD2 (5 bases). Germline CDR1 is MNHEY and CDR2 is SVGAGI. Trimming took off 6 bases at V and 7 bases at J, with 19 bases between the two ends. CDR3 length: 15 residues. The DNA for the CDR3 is TGTGCCAGCAGCCCAAACCGGGTATGGAGGAATGAGCAGTTCTTC. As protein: CASSPNRVWRNEQFF.

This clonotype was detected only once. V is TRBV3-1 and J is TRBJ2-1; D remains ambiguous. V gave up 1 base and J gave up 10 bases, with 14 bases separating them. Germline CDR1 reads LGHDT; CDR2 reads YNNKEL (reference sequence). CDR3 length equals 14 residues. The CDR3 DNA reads TGTGCCAGCAGCCAAGTAGAAGTGCTCGGGGAGCAGTTCTTC. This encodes CASSQVEVLGEQFF.

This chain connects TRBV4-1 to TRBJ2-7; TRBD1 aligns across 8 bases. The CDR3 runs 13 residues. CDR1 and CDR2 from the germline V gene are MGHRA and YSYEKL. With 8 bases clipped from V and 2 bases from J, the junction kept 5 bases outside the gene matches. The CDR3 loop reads CASGTGATYEQYF. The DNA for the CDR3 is TGCGCCAGCGGGACAGGAGCTACCTACGAGCAGTACTTC.

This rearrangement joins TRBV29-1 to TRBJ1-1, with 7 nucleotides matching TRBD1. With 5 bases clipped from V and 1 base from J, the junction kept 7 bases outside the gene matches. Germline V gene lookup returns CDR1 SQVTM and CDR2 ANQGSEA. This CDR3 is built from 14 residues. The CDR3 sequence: CSVSTGVGNTEAFF. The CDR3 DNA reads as TGCAGCGTTAGCACAGGGGTAGGGAACACTGAAGCTTTCTTT.

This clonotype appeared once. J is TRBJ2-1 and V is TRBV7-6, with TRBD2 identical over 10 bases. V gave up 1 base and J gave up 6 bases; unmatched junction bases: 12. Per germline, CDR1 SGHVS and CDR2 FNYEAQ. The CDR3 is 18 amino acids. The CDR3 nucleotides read TGTGCCAGCAGCTTAGAGGTTGTGTCTAGCGGGAGAAGCAATGAGCAGTTCTTC. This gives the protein CASSLEVVSSGRSNEQFF.

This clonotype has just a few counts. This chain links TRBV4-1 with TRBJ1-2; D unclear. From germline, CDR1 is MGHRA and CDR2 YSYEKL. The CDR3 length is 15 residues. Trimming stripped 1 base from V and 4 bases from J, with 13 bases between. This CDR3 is CASSQADVPIYGYTF. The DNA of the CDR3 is TGCGCCAGCAGCCAAGCGGACGTACCTATCTATGGCTACACCTTC.

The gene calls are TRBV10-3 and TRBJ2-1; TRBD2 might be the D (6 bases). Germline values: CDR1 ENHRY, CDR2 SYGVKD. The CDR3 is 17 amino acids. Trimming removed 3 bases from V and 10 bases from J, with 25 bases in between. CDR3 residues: CAISDPRGTGLQWEQFF. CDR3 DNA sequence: TGTGCCATCAGTGACCCCCGAGGGACTGGTCTACAATGGGAGCAGTTCTTC.

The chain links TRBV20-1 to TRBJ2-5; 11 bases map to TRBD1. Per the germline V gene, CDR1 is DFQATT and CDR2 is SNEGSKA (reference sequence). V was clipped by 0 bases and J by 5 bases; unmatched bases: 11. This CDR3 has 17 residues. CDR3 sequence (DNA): TGCAGTGCTAGAGACCCGGGACAGGGGGTGCACAGGGAGACCCAGTACTTC. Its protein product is CSARDPGQGVHRETQYF.

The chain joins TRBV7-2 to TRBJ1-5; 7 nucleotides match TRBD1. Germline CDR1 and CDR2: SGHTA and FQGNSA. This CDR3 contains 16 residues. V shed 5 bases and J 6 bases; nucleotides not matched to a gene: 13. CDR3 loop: CASSQGDGGQGQPQHF. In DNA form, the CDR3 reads TGTGCCAGCAGCCAGGGGGACGGGGGACAAGGTCAGCCCCAGCATTTT. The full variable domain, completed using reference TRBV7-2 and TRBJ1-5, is GAGVSQSPSNKVTEKGKDVELRCDPISGHTALYWYRQSLGQGLEFLIYFQGNSAPDKSGLPSDRFSAERTGGSVSTLTIQRTQQEDSAVYLCASSQGDGGQGQPQHFGDGTRLSIL.

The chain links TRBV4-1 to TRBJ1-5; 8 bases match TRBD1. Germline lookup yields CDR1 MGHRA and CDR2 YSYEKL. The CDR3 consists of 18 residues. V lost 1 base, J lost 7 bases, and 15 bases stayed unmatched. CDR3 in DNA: TGCGCCAGCAGCCAAGGTCCAACAAACAGGGGGGTGGGGCAGCCCCAGCATTTT. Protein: CASSQGPTNRGVGQPQHF.

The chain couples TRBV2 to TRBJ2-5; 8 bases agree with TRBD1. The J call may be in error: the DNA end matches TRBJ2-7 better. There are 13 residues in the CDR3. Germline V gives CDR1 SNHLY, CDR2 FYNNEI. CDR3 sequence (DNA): TGTGCCAGCATGTTAACAGGGGGATCCGAGCAGTACTTC. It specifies CASMLTGGSEQYF.

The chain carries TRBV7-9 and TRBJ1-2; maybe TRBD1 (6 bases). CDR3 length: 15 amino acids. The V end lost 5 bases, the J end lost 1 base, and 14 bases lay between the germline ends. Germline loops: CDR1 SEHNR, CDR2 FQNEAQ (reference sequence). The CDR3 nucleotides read TGTGCCAGCAGCCACGGGACACCCGGTAACTATGGCTACACCTTC. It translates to CASSHGTPGNYGYTF.

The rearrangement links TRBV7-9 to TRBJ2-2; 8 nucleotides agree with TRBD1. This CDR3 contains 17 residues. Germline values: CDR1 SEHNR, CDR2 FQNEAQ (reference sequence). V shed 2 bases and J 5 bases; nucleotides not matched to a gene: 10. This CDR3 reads CASSLTPGGALTGELFF. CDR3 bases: TGTGCCAGCAGCTTAACTCCAGGGGGCGCTTTGACCGGGGAGCTGTTTTTT. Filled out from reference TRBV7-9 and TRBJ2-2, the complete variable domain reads DTGVSQNPRHKITKRGQNVTFRCDPISEHNRLYWYRQTLGQGPEFLTYFQNEAQLEKSRLLSDRFSAERPKGSFSTLEIQRTEQGDSAMYLCASSLTPGGALTGELFFGEGSRLTVL.

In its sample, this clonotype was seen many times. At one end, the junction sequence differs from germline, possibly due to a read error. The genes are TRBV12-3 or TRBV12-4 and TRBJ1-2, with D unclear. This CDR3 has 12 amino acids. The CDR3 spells CASSLASYGYTF. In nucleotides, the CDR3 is TGCGCCAGCAGCTTGGCGTCGTATGGCTACACCTTC.

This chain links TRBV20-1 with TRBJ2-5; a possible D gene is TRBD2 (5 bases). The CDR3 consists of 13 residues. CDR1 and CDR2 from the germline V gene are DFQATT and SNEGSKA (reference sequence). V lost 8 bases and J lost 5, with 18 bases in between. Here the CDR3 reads CSISGRTGETQYF. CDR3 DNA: TGCAGTATTAGTGGACGGACTGGTGAGACCCAGTACTTC.